This record looks at one T cell receptor beta chain sequence and its context. What it binds is unknown. Enrolled patients, whose metastatic non-small-cell lung cancer was chemo-refractory, received focal radiation plus CTLA-4 blockade with ipilimumab. Germline CDR1 and CDR2: SNHLY and FYNNEI. This CDR3 region has 14 residues. With V trimmed by 6 bases and J by 5 bases, 6 bases remained unmatched. This entry comes from a study of radiotherapy plus CTLA-4 blockade in lung cancer. Across the whole study: Disease control was seen in 31% of patients, objective responses in 15% to 20%.

Points from the study as a whole: Among blood TCR repertoires after radiotherapy plus ipilimumab, tumor-derived clones expanded.

Clones were sequenced by immunoSEQ multiplex PCR, and TCRdb holds only the in-frame ones, with some missing. The sample consists of about 120,000 clones, approximately 80% of them appearing once. This clonotype was sampled from a human donor with non-small cell lung cancer who had a partial response to radiotherapy plus ipilimumab. This specimen consisted of peripheral blood, obtained from a patient treated with radiotherapy plus ipilimumab. The genes are TRBV2 and TRBJ2-5; 10 positions match TRBD2. The CDR3 here is CASRRNSGRETQYF. CDR3 sequence (DNA): TGTGCCAGCAGAAGAAATAGCGGGAGGGAGACCCAGTACTTC.